This TCR beta chain is drawn from a study of cytomegalovirus exposure and HLA in healthy donors. Whole-study results and caveats: The productive fraction for most TCR beta V segments was about 87% or about 30% in an earlier analysis. A later analysis linked a missense DCLRE1C variant to TCR beta V- and J-gene trimming. Excluded: some indistinguishable V segments such as TRBV6-2 and TRBV6-3. Presence/absence analysis assumed near-uniform sequencing depth across donors.

The germline gives CDR1 SGDLS, CDR2 YYNGEE. The CDR3 has 14 residues. Losses at the gene ends were 4 bases for V and 0 bases for J; bases not matched to a gene: 3. Notes on this clone: What it recognizes is unknown.

PCR primers comprised 60 Vbeta and 13 Jbeta primers. Clones were read by immunoSEQ multiplex PCR, and TCRdb kept only the in-frame ones, dropping some. The sample yields about 85,000 clones, about 62% seen once. The clonotype comes from a man younger than 45 in good health and CMV-seronegative. The chain carries TRBV9 and TRBJ1-1; TRBD1 aligns across 7 bases. What was sequenced was PBMCs. The CDR3 sequence is CASSKGTVNTEAFF. The CDR3 nucleotides are TGTGCCAGCAGCAAAGGGACAGTGAACACTGAAGCTTTCTTT.